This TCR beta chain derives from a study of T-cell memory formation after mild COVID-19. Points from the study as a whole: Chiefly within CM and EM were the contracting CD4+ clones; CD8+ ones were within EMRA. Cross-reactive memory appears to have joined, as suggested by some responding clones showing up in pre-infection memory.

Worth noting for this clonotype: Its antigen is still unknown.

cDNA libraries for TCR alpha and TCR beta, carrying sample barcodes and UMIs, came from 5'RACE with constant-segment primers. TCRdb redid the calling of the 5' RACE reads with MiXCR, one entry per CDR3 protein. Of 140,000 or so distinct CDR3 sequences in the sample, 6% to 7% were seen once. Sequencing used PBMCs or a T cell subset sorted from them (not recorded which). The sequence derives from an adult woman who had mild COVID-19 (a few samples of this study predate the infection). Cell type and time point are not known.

The CDR3 protein is CATSGNPGQGAPYEQYF. In DNA form, the CDR3 reads TGTGCCACCAGTGGAAACCCGGGACAGGGGGCCCCCTACGAGCAGTACTTC. The genes are TRBV24-1 and TRBJ2-7, with 12 nucleotides matching TRBD1. V shed 5 bases, J shed 2 bases, and the junction held 9 bases outside the gene matches. The germline gives CDR1 KGHDR, CDR2 SFDVKD. CDR3 length: 17 residues.